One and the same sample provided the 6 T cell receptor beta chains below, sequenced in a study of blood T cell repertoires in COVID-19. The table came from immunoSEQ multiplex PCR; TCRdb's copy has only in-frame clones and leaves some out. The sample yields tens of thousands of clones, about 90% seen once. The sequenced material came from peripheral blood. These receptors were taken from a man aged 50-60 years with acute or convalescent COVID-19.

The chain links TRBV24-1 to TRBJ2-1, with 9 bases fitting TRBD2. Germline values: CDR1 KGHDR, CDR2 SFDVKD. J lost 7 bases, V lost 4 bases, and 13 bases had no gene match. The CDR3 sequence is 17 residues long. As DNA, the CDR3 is TGTGCCACCAGTGACCCCGGGCGGGAGGGCCAGATGAATGAGCAGTTCTTC. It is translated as CATSDPGREGQMNEQFF.

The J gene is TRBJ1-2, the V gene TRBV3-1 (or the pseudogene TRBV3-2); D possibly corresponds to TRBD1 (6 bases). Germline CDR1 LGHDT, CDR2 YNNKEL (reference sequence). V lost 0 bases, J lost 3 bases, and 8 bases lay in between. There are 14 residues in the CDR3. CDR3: CASSQEPGDYGYTF. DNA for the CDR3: TGTGCCAGCAGCCAAGAGCCAGGGGACTATGGCTACACCTTC.

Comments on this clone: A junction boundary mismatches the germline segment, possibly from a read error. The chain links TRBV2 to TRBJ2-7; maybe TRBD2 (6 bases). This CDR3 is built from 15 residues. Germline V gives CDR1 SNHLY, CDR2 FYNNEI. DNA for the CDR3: TGTGCCAGCTGTGATGGCGGGGCGCCCCGCTACGAGCAGTACTTC. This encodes CASCDGGAPRYEQYF. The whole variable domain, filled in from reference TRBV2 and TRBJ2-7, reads EPEVTQTPSHQVTQMGQEVILRCVPISNHLYFYWYRQILGQKVEFLVSFYNNEISEKSEIFDDQFSVERPDGSNFTLKIRSTKLEDSAMYFCASCDGGAPRYEQYFGPGTRLTVT.

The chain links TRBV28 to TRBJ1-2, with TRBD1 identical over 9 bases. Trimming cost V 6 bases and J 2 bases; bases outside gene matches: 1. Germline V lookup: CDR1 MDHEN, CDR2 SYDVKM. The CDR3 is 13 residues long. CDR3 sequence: CASRQGANYGYTF. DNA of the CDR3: TGTGCCAGCAGACAGGGGGCGAACTATGGCTACACCTTC.

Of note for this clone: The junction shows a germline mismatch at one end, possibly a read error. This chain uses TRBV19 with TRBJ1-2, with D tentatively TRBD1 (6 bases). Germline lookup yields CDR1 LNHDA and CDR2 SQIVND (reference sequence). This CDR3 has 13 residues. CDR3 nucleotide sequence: TGTGTCAGTAGTCCGGACAGCGCTTATGGCTACACCTTC. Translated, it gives CVSSPDSAYGYTF.

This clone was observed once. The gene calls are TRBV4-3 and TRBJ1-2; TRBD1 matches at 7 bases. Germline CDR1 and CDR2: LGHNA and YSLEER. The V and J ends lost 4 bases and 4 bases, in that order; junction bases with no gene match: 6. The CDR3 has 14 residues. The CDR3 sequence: CASSLTGVPYGYTF. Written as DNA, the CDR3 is TGCGCCAGCAGCCTCACAGGGGTACCCTATGGCTACACCTTC.